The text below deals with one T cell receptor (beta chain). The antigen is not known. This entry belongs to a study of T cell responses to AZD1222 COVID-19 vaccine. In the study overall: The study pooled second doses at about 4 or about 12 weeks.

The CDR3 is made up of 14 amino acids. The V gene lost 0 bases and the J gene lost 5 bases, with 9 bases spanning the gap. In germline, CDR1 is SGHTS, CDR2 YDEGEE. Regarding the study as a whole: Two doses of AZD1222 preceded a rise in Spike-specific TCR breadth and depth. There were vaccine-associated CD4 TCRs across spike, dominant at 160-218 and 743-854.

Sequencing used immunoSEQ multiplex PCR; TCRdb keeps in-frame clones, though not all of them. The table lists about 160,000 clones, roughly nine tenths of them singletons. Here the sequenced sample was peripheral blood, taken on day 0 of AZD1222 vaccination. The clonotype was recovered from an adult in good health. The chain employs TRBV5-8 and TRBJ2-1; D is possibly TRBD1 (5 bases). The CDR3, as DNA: TGTGCCAGCAGCTTGGGGCAGGGTAACAATGAGCAGTTCTTC. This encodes CASSLGQGNNEQFF.